This T cell receptor beta chain was identified during a study of molecular identifiers for immune sequencing clone quantification. This CDR3 has 12 amino acids. Looked up from germline, CDR1 is LNHDA and CDR2 is SQIVND (reference sequence). A single record per CDR3 protein comes from TCRdb applying MiXCR to the PCR reads. The repertoire has more than 85,000 distinct CDR3 sequences, 30% to 45% of them found once; the top ten carry roughly 10%. The authors gated naive CD8 T cells as CD8+CD4-CCR7+CD45RA+ for sorting. General observations from the study: Clones above 20 RNA copies contained over 98% of effector molecules but under 1% of naive ones.

The table lists this clonotype with a few counts. Antigen: not known. Sequencing was done on a sample of naive CD8+ T cells from blood, with Jurkat cell RNA spiked in. As for subset: FACS-sorted CD8+CD4-CCR7+CD45RA+ naive T cells. The chain has TRBV19 and TRBJ1-1; the D gene is possibly TRBD1 (5 bases). The receptor comes from a human donor in good health. Some libraries in this study had Jurkat cell RNA spiked in. CDR3 sequence: CAVVGGNTEAFF. The CDR3 bases are TGTGCAGTGGTTGGGGGAAACACTGAAGCTTTCTTT.